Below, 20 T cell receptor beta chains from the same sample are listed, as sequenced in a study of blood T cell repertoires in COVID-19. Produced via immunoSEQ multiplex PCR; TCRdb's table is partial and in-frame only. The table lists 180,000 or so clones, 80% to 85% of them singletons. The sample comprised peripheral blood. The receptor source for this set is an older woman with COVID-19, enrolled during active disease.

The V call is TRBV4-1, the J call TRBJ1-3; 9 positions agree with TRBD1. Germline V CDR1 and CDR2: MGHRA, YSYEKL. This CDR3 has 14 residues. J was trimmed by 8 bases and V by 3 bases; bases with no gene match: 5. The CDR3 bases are TGCGCCAGCAGCCAGGGGGACAGGGAAGACACCATATATTTT. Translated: CASSQGDREDTIYF.

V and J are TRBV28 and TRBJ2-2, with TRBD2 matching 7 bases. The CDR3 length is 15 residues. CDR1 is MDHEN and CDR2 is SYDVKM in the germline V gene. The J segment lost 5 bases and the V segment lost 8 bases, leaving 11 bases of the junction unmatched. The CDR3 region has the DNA TGTGCCAGCGGTATAACGGGCGGGGGAACCGGGGAGCTGTTTTTT. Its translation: CASGITGGGTGELFF.

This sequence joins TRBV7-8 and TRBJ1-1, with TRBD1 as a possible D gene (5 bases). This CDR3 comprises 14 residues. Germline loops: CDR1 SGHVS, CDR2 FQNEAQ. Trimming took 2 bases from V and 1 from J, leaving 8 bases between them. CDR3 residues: CASSLHRRNTEAFF. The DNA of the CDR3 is TGTGCCAGCAGCTTACACAGGAGGAACACTGAAGCTTTCTTT.

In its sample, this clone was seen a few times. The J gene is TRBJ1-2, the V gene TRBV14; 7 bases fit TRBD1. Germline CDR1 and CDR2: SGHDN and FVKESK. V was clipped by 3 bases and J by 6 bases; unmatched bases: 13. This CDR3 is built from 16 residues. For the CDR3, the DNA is TGTGCCAGCAGCCATGACAGACAGGGCGCGGAGAATGGCTACACCTTC. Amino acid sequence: CASSHDRQGAENGYTF.

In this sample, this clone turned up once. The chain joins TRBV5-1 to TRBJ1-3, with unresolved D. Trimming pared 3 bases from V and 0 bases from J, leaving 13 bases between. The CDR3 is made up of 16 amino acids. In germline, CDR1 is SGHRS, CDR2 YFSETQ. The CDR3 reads CASSSEAVTSGNTIYF. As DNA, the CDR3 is TGCGCCAGCAGCTCCGAGGCCGTGACCTCTGGAAACACCATATATTTT.

CDR3: CASSPLGRASLGVDTQYF. The CDR3 nucleotides are TGTGCCAGCAGCCCACTCGGGAGGGCCTCTCTGGGCGTAGATACGCAGTATTTT. The chain employs TRBV7-8 and TRBJ2-3; 8 bases match TRBD2. CDR3 length: 18 residues. CDR1 is SGHVS, CDR2 FQNEAQ, per germline. J was trimmed by 5 bases and V by 5 bases; bases with no gene match: 18.

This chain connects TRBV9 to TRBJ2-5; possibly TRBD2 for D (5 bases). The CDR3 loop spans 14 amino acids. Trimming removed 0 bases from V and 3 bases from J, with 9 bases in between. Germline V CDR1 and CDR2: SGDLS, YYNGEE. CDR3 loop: CASSVDSGKETQYF. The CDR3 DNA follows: TGTGCCAGCAGCGTAGACTCGGGGAAAGAGACCCAGTACTTC.

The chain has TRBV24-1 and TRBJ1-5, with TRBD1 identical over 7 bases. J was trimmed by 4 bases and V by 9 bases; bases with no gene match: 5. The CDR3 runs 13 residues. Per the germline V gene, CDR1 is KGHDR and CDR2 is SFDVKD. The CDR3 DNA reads TGTGCCACCCAGGGACAGTATAATCAGCCCCAGCATTTT. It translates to CATQGQYNQPQHF.

Written as DNA, the CDR3 is TGCGCCAGCAGAGATACCTACAGGACACCAAATTCACCCCTCCACTTT. Residues: CASRDTYRTPNSPLHF. The chain has TRBV4-1 and TRBJ1-6, with D maybe TRBD1 (5 bases). The ends were cut back, 6 bases at V and 7 bases at J, with 19 bases in the middle. Germline CDR1 reads MGHRA; CDR2 reads YSYEKL. The CDR3 has 16 residues.

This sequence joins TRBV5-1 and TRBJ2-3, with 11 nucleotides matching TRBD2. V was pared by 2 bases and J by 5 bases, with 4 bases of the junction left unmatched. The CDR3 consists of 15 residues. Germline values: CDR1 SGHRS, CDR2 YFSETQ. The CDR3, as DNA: TGCGCCAGCAGCTTTACTAGCGGGGGAGGAGATACGCAGTATTTT. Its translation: CASSFTSGGGDTQYF.

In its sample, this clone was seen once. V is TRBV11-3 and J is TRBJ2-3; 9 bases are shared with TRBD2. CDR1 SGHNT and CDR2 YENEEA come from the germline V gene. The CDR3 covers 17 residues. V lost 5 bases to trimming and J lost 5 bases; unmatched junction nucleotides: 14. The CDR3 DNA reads TGTGCCAGCAGCCCCTGGGCGGCGGGAGGGCCAGAAGATACGCAGTATTTT. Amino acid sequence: CASSPWAAGGPEDTQYF.

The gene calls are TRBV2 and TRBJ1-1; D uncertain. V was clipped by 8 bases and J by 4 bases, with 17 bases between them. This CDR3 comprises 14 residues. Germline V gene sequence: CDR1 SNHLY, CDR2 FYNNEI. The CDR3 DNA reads TGTGCCAGCGAACTTTCTCCTAAGAGCACTGAAGCTTTCTTT. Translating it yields CASELSPKSTEAFF.

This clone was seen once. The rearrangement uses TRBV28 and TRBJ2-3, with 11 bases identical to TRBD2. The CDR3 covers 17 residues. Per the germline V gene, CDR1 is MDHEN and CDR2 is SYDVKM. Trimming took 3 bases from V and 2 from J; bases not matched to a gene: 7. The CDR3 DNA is TGTGCCAGCAGTTTCGGCCCGGGACTAGCGGTCACAGATACGCAGTATTTT. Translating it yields CASSFGPGLAVTDTQYF. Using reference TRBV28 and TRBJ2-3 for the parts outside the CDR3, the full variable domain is DVKVTQSSRYLVKRTGEKVFLECVQDMDHENMFWYRQDPGLGLRLIYFSYDVKMKEKGDIPEGYSVSREKKERFSLILESASTNQTSMYLCASSFGPGLAVTDTQYFGPGTRLTVL.

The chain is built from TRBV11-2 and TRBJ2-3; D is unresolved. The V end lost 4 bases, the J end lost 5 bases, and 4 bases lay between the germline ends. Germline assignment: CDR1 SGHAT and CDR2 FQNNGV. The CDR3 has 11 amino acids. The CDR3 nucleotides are TGTGCCAGCAGCTCCCAAGATACGCAGTATTTT. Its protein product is CASSSQDTQYF. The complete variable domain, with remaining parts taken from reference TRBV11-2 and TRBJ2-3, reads EAGVAQSPRYKIIEKRQSVAFWCNPISGHATLYWYQQILGQGPKLLIQFQNNGVVDDSQLPKDRFSAERLKGVDSTLKIQPAKLEDSAVYLCASSSQDTQYFGPGTRLTVL.

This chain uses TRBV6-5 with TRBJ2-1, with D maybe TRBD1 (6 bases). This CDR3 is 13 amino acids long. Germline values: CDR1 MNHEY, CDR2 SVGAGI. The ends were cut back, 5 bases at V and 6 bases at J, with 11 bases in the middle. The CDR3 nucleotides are TGTGCCAGCAGTCGCGAAGGGGGCAATGAGCAGTTCTTC. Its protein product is CASSREGGNEQFF.

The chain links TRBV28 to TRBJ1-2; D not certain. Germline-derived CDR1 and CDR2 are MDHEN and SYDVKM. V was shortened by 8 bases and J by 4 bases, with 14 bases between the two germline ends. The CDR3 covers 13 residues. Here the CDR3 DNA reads TGTGCCAGCGGGGAGGGAGGGAGCTATGGCTACACCTTC. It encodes CASGEGGSYGYTF.

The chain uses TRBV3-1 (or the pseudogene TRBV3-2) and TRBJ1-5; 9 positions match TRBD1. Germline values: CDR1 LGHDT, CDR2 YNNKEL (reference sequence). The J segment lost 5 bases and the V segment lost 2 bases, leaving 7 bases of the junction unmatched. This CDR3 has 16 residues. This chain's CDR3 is CASSQRAGQGDQPQHF. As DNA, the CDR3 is TGTGCCAGCAGCCAACGTGCGGGACAGGGAGATCAGCCCCAGCATTTT.

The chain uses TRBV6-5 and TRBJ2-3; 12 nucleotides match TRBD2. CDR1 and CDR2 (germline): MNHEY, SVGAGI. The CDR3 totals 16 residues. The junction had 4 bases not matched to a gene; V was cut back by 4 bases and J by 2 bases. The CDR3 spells CASSSPSGRATDTQYF. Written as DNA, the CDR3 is TGTGCCAGCAGTTCCCCTAGCGGGAGGGCCACAGATACGCAGTATTTT.

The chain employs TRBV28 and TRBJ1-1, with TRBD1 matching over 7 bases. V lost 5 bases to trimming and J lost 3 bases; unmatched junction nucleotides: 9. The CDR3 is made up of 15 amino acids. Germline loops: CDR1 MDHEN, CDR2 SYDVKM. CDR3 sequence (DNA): TGTGCCAGCAGTCTTCTCGGGACAGCCGACACTGAAGCTTTCTTT. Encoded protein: CASSLLGTADTEAFF. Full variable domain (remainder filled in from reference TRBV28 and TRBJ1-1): DVKVTQSSRYLVKRTGEKVFLECVQDMDHENMFWYRQDPGLGLRLIYFSYDVKMKEKGDIPEGYSVSREKKERFSLILESASTNQTSMYLCASSLLGTADTEAFFGQGTRLTVV.

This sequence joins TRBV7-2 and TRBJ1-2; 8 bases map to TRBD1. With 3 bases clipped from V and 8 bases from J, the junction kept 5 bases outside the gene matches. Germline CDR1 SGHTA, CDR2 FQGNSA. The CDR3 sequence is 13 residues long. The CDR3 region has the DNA TGTGCCAGCAGCTTCACCAGGGGGCAAGGCTACACCTTC. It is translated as CASSFTRGQGYTF.